This T cell receptor beta chain was found in a study of radiation and T cells in renal cell carcinoma. Study-level points and caveats: From baseline, blood top tumor clonotypes peaked at 2 weeks post-radiation.

The time point denotes: baseline pretreatment blood. Treatment specified: 15 Gy SBRT to primary tumor, nephrectomy 4 weeks later. Points on this clone: What it recognizes is unknown.

Sequencing was performed with immunoSEQ multiplex PCR; in TCRdb, only in-frame clones are kept and a portion is missing. In the table there are 85,000 to 100,000 clones, 75% to 90% of which are singletons. Per germline, CDR1 ENHRY and CDR2 SYGVKD. With V trimmed by 8 bases and J by 8 bases, 9 bases remained unmatched. CDR3 length: 15 amino acids. The V gene is TRBV10-3, the J gene TRBJ2-1; 13 bases fit TRBD2. The receptor was isolated from a man aged 45-65 years with renal cell carcinoma. Specimen: blood, collected from a patient whose treatment included radiotherapy and nephrectomy. CDR3 bases: TGTGCCATCCAGGCCGGGACTAGCGGGGTTGATGAGCAGTTCTTC. This codes for CAIQAGTSGVDEQFF.